Sequencing of this TCR beta chain was carried out in a study of blood T cell repertoires in COVID-19. Study in general: The analysed material was cDNA or gDNA that came from T cells, B-cell-depleted T cells, or PBMCs.

Germline CDR1 is SNHLY and CDR2 is FYNNEI. The ends lost 1 base at V and 4 bases at J; junction bases unmatched: 0. The CDR3 is 15 residues long. Study processing details: Reference gene primer amplification yielded estimated nucleated cell counts. Profiling relied on immunoSEQ multiplex PCR, and the TCRdb table lists in-frame clones only, not all of them. V, J and clone size are taken as reported in that table, and D and trimming were inferred from the DNA itself. The sample has roughly 120,000 clones; around four fifths are singletons. The sequencing sample was made of peripheral blood. The chain combines TRBV2 with TRBJ2-1, with 11 bases fitting TRBD2. The source of this sequence is a human donor in a cohort sampled during active COVID-19. The CDR3 sequence: CASSEGLAGYNEQFF. In DNA form, the CDR3 reads TGTGCCAGCAGTGAAGGACTAGCGGGGTACAATGAGCAGTTCTTC.